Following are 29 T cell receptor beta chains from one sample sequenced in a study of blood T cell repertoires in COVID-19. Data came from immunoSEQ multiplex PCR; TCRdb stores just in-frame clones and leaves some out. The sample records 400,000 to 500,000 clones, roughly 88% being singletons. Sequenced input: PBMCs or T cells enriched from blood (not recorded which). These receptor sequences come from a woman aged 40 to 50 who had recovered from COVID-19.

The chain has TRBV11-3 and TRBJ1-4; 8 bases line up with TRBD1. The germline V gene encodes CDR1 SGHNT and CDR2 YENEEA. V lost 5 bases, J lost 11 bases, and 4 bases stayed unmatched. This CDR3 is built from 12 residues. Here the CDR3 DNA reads TGTGCCAGCAGCCCCGGGACAGGCAAACTGTTTTTT. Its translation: CASSPGTGKLFF.

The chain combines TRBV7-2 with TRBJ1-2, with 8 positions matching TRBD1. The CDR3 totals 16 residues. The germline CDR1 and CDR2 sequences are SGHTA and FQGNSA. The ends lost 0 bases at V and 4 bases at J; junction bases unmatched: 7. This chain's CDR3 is CASSLAPGGATYGYTF. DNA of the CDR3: TGTGCCAGCAGCTTAGCCCCAGGGGGCGCAACCTATGGCTACACCTTC.

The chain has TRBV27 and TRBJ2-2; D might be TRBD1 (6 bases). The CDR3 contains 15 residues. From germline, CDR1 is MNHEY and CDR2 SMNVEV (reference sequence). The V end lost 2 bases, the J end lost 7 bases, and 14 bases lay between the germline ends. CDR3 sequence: CASSLTGTSGGELFF. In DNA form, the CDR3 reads TGTGCCAGCAGTTTAACCGGGACATCAGGCGGGGAGCTGTTTTTT.

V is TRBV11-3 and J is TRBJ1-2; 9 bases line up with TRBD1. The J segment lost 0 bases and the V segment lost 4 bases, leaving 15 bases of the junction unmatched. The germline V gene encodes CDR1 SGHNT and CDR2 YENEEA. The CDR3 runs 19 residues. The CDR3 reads CASSSKLMTRDRANYGYTF. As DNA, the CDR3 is TGTGCCAGCAGCTCCAAACTAATGACCCGGGACAGGGCTAACTATGGCTACACCTTC.

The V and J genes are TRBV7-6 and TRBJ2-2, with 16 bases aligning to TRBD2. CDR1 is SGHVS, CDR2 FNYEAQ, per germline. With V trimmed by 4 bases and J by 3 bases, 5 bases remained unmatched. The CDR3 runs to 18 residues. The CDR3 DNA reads TGTGCCAGCAGCTCTAGGGGACTAGCGGGAGGGGACACCGGGGAGCTGTTTTTT. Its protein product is CASSSRGLAGGDTGELFF.

CDR3 residues: CASSLEGSRNQPQHF. DNA for the CDR3: TGTGCCAGCAGCTTGGAAGGGAGTCGCAATCAGCCCCAGCATTTT. The J gene is TRBJ1-5, the V gene TRBV5-8; unclear D gene. The CDR3 totals 15 residues. The germline V gene has CDR1 SGHTS and CDR2 YDEGEE. The V gene lost 0 bases and the J gene lost 2 bases, with 9 bases spanning the gap.

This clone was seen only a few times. In DNA form, the CDR3 reads TGTGCCAGCAGCTTAGATCTGGGGCAGGGGGCGTCGGGCACTGAAGCTTTCTTT. Translating it yields CASSLDLGQGASGTEAFF. The chain recombines TRBV7-9 with TRBJ1-1; 8 nucleotides agree with TRBD1. The germline V gene encodes CDR1 SEHNR and CDR2 FQNEAQ (reference sequence). This CDR3 is built from 18 residues. The ends lost 1 base at V and 4 bases at J; junction bases unmatched: 14.

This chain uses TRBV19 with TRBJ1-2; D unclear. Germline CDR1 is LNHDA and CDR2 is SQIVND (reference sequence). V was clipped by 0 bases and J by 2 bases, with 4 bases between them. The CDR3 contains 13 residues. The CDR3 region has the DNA TGTGCCAGTAGTATAGATGAGAACTATGGCTACACCTTC. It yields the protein CASSIDENYGYTF.

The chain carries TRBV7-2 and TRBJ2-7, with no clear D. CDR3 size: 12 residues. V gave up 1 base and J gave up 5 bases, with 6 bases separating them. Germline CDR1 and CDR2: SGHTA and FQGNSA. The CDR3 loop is CASSLDYHEQYF. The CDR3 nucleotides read TGTGCCAGCAGCTTAGACTACCACGAGCAGTACTTC.

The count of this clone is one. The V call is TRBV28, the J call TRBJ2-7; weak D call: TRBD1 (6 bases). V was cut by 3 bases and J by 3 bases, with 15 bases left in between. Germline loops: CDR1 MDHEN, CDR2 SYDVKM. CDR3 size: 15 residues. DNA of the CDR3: TGTGCCAGCAGTTTGGGGGACACCGCCCGCTACGAGCAGTACTTC. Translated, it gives CASSLGDTARYEQYF.

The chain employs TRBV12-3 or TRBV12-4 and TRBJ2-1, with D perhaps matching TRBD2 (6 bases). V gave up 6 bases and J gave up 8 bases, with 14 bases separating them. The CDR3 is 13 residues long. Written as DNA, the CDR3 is TGTGCCAGCAGGAAACTAGCTACGGATGAGCAGTTCTTC. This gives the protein CASRKLATDEQFF.

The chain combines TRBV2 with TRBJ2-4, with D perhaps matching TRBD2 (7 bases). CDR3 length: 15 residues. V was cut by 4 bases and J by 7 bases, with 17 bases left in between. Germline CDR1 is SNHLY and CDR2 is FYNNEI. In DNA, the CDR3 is TGTGCCAGCAGTGTGTTACAGGGAGGGTTGAACATTCAGTACTTC. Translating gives CASSVLQGGLNIQYF.

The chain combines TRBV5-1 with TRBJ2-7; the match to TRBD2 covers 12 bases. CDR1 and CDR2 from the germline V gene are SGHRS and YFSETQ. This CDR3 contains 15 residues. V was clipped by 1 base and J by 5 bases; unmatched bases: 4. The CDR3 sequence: CASSLTLAGGDEQYF. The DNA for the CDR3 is TGCGCCAGCAGCTTGACACTAGCGGGAGGTGACGAGCAGTACTTC.

In nucleotides, the CDR3 is TGTGCCAGCAGCTACAGTCCGTCGAGAGCACAAGAGACCCAGTACTTC. Translating it yields CASSYSPSRAQETQYF. The chain is built from TRBV13 and TRBJ2-5; D not certain. V shed 4 bases and J shed 2 bases, with 17 bases lying between them. Germline V lookup: CDR1 PRHDT, CDR2 FYEKMQ (reference sequence). CDR3 size: 16 residues.

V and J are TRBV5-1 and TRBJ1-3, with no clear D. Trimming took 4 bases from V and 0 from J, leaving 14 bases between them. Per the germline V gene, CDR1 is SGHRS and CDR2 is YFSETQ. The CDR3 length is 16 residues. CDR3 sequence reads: CASSLLPGSSGNTIYF. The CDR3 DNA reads TGCGCCAGCAGCCTGCTTCCGGGGTCCTCTGGAAACACCATATATTTT.

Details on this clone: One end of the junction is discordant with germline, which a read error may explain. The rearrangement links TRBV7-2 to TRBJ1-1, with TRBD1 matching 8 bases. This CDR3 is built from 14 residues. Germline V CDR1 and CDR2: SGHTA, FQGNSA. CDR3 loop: CASRLDTQGAEAFF. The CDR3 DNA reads TGTGCCAGCAGATTAGATACTCAGGGGGCGGAAGCTTTCTTT. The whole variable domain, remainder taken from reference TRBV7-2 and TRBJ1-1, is GAGVSQSPSNKVTEKGKDVELRCDPISGHTALYWYRQSLGQGLEFLIYFQGNSAPDKSGLPSDRFSAERTGGSVSTLTIQRTQQEDSAVYLCASRLDTQGAEAFFGQGTRLTVV.

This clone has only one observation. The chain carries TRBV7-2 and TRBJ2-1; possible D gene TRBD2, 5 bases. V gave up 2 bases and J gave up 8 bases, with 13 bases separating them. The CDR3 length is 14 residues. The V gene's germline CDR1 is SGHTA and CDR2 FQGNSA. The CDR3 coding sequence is TGTGCCAGCAGCTTAAGCGGATCCTTCGATGAGCAGTTCTTC. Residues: CASSLSGSFDEQFF.

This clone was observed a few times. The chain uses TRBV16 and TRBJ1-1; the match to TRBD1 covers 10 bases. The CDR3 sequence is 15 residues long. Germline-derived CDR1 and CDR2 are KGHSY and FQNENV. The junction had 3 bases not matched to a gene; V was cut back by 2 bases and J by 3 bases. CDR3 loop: CASSQIDRGHTEAFF. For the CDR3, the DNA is TGTGCCAGCAGCCAAATCGACAGGGGGCACACTGAAGCTTTCTTT. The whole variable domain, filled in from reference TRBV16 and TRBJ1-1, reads GEEVAQTPKHLVRGEGQKAKLYCAPIKGHSYVFWYQQVLKNEFKFLISFQNENVFDETGMPKERFSAKCLPNSPCSLEIQATKLEDSAVYFCASSQIDRGHTEAFFGQGTRLTVV.

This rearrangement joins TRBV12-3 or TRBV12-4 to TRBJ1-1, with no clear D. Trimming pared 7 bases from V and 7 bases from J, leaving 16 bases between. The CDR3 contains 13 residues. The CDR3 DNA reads TGTGCCAGCATGTCATGGAGCCCCTATGAAGCTTTCTTT. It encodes CASMSWSPYEAFF.

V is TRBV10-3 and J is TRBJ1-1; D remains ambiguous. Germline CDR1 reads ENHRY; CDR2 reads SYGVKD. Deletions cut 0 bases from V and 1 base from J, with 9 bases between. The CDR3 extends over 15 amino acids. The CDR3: CAISESTRKNTEAFF. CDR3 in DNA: TGTGCCATCAGTGAGTCGACTCGCAAGAACACTGAAGCTTTCTTT.

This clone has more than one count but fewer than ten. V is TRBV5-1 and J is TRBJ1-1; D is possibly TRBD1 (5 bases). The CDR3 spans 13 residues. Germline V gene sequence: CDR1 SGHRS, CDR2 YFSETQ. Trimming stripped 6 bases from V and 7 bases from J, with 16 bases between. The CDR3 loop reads CASTRGNSIEAFF. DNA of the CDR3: TGCGCCAGCACCCGGGGGAACTCGATTGAAGCTTTCTTT.

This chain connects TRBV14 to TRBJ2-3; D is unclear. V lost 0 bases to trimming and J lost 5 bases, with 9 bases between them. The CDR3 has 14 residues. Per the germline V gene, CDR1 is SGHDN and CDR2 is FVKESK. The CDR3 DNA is TGTGCCAGCAGCCAAGATAAATCGCGAGATACGCAGTATTTT. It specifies CASSQDKSRDTQYF.

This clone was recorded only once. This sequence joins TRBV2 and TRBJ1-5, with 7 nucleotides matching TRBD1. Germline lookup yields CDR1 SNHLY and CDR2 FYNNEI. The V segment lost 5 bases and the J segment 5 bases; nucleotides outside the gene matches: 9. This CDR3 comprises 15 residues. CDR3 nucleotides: TGTGCCAGCAGTACCGACAGGGATGGTGATCAGCCCCAGCATTTT. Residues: CASSTDRDGDQPQHF.

The DNA of the CDR3 is TGCGCCAGCAGCTCCCTCCCTACGCACAATGAGCAGTTCTTC. Its translation: CASSSLPTHNEQFF. The rearrangement links TRBV5-1 to TRBJ2-1; D not certain. CDR3 length: 14 amino acids. The V end lost 3 bases, the J end lost 5 bases, and 12 bases lay between the germline ends. Germline-derived CDR1 and CDR2 are SGHRS and YFSETQ.

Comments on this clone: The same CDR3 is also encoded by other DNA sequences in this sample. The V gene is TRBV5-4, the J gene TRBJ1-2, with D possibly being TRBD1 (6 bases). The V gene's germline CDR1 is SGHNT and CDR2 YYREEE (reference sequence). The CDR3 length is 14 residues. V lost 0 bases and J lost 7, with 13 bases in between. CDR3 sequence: CASSLASGVGGYTF. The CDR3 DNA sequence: TGTGCCAGCAGCTTGGCCTCAGGGGTGGGTGGCTACACCTTC.

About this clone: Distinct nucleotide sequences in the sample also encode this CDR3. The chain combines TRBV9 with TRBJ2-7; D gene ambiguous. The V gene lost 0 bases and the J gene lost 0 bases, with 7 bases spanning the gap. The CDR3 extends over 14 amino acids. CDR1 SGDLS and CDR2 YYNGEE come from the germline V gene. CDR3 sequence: CASSVGGSSYEQYF. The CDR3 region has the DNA TGTGCCAGCAGCGTAGGCGGTAGCTCCTACGAGCAGTACTTC. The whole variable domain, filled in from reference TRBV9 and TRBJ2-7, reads DSGVTQTPKHLITATGQRVTLRCSPRSGDLSVYWYQQSLDQGLQFLIQYYNGEERAKGNILERFSAQQFPDLHSELNLSSLELGDSALYFCASSVGGSSYEQYFGPGTRLTVT.

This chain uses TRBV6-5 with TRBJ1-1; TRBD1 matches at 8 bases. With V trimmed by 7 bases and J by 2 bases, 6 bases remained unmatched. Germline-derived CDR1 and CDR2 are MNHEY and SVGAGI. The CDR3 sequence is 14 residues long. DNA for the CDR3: TGTGCCAGCATCGACAGGGGAAGAAACACTGAAGCTTTCTTT. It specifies CASIDRGRNTEAFF.

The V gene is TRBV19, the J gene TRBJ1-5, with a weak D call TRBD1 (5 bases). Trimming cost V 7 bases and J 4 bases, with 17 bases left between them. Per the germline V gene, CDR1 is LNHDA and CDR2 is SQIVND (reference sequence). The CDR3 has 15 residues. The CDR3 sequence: CASNIQGGANQPQHF. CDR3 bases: TGTGCCAGTAACATCCAAGGCGGGGCAAATCAGCCCCAGCATTTT. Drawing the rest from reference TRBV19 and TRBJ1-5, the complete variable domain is DGGITQSPKYLFRKEGQNVTLSCEQNLNHDAMYWYRQDPGQGLRLIYYSQIVNDFQKGDIAEGYSVSREKKESFPLTVTSAQKNPTAFYLCASNIQGGANQPQHFGDGTRLSIL.

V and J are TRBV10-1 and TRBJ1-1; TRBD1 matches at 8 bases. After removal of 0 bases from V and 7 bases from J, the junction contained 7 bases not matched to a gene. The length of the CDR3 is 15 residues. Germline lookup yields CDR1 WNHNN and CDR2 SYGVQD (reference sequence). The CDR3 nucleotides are TGCGCCAGCAGTGAGTCGAGGACAGGGAAGAATGAAGCTTTCTTT. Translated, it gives CASSESRTGKNEAFF.